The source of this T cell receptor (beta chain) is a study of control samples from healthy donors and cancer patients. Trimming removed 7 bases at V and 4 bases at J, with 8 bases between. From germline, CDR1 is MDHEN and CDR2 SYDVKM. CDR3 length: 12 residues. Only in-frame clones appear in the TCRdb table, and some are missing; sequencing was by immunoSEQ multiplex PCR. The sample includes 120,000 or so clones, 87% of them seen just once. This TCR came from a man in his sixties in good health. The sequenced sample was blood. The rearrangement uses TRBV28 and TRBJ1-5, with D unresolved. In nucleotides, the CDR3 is TGTGCCAGCAATTGGAATAATCAGCCCCAGCATTTT. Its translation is CASNWNNQPQHF.